This TCR beta chain was sequenced during a study of blood T cell repertoires in COVID-19. As for the study in general: Material from acute and convalescent COVID-19 was sourced from the United States, Italy and Spain.

This clone was picked up one time. The CDR3 runs 14 residues. Germline values: CDR1 KGHSH, CDR2 LQKENI. Trimming cost V 6 bases and J 4 bases; bases outside gene matches: 5. TCRdb's table, derived via immunoSEQ multiplex PCR, lists solely in-frame clones and lacks some. Among 200,000 to 250,000 clones listed, approximately 84% were seen once. This TCR derives from a middle-aged man who had recovered from COVID-19. The sequenced sample consisted of peripheral blood. This chain connects TRBV18 to TRBJ2-1; 8 positions match TRBD2. The DNA of the CDR3 is TGTGCCAGCTCCCTCGGACTAGCTTACAATGAGCAGTTCTTC. Its protein product is CASSLGLAYNEQFF.